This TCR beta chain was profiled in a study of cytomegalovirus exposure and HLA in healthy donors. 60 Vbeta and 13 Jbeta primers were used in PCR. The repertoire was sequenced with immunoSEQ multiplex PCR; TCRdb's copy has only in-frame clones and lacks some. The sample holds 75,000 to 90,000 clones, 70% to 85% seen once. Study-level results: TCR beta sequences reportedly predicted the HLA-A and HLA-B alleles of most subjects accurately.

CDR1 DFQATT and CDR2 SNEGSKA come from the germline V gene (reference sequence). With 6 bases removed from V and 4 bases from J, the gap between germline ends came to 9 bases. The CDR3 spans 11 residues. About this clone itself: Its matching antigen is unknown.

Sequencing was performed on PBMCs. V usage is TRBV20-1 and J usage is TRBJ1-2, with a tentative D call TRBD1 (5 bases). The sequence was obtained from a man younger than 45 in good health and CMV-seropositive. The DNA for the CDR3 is TGCAGTGCGGGTGGGGCCTATGGCTACACCTTC. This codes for CSAGGAYGYTF.